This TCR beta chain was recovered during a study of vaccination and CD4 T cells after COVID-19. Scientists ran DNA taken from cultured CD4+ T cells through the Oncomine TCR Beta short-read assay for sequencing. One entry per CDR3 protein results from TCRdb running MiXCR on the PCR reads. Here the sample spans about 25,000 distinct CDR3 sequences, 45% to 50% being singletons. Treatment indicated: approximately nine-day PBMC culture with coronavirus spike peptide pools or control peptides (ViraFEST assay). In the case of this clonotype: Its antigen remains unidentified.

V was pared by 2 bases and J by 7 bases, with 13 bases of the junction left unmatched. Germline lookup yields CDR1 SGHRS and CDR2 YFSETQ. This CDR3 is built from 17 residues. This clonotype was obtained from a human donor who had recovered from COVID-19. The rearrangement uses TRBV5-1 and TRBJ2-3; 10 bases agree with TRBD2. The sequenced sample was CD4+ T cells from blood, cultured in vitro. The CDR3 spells CASSLAPRTSGSYTQYF. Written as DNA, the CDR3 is TGCGCCAGCAGCTTAGCCCCCCGGACTAGCGGTAGCTATACGCAGTATTTT.